The rows below give T cell receptor beta chains drawn from one sample of a study of shared clonotypes between healthy human individuals. Measured with immunoSEQ multiplex PCR; TCRdb has only the in-frame clones, and not every one. The data contain around 530,000 clones, roughly 79% of them singletons. The sample was PBMCs. Receptors were obtained from a woman aged 40-49 years in good health. Some clones in this sample may be carry-over from other donors' samples. CDR3s include the opening cysteine and the closing phenylalanine or tryptophan. The D gene is left open where the match is weak. Clone size is given for some rows only: seen once, a few or many times, or a class if the clone is expanded.

j_call d_call clone_size v_call cdr3_nt cdr3_aa
TRBJ2-7 TRBD1 - TRBV30 TGTGCCTGGAGTACGGGACAGGGCATCTCCTACGAGCAGTACTTC CAWSTGQGISYEQYF
TRBJ2-5 - - TRBV27 TGTGCCAGCAGTTCCAGGGGGACTAGAGGTGGAGGGGCCCAGTACTTC CASSSRGTRGGGAQYF
TRBJ2-5 - - TRBV29-1 TGCAGCGGTGTAGCTGGGGAGACCCAGTACTTC CSGVAGETQYF
TRBJ2-2 - - TRBV5-4 TGTGCCAGCAGCTTGGCAAAACAGGGGAACACCGGGGAGCTGTTTTTT CASSLAKQGNTGELFF
TRBJ2-7 TRBD2 - TRBV13 TGTGCCAGCAGCTTGGCCCTAGCGGACTTAAGCACCTACGAGCAGTACTTC CASSLALADLSTYEQYF
TRBJ2-5 TRBD2 few TRBV7-3 TGTGCCAGCAGCTTCGGACTAGCGGAGACCCAGTACTTC CASSFGLAETQYF
TRBJ1-1 TRBD1 - TRBV5-1 TGCGCCAGCAGCTTGGGGGACAGTGGCACTGAAGCTTTCTTT CASSLGDSGTEAFF
TRBJ2-1 - - TRBV19 TGTGCCAGTAGGGGACAAGGGACGGAGCAGTTCTTC CASRGQGTEQFF
TRBJ1-4 TRBD1 - TRBV4-1 TGCGCCAGCAGCTCGCGGACAGGGTTTGAAAAACTGTTTTTT CASSSRTGFEKLFF
TRBJ1-5 - - TRBV5-1 TGCGCCAGCAGCTTGTTCGGGGGTGATCAGCCCCAGCATTTT CASSLFGGDQPQHF
TRBJ1-2 - - TRBV10-1 TGCGCCAGCAGTGATGTGGTACGGCCGTATGGCTACACCTTC CASSDVVRPYGYTF
TRBJ2-7 TRBD2 - TRBV6-6 TGTGCCAGCACCTTCGGGAGGGCGGGAGAGCAGTACTTC CASTFGRAGEQYF
TRBJ2-7 - once TRBV7-9 TGTGCCAGCAGCCCACCGGACCTCTACGAGCAGTACTTC CASSPPDLYEQYF
TRBJ2-5 - - TRBV10-3 TGTGCCATCAGTGATTTTTGGGAGACCCAGTACTTC CAISDFWETQYF
TRBJ2-7 TRBD2 - TRBV30 TGTGCCTGGATGGGAGGGGCCGAGCAGTACTTC CAWMGGAEQYF
TRBJ1-1 TRBD1 - TRBV4-2 TGTGCCAGCAGCCACGCACAGGGGTCGGTGACTGAAGCTTTCTTT CASSHAQGSVTEAFF
TRBJ2-1 - - TRBV28 TGTGCCAGCAGGAGGAGCGTGAACAATGAGCAGTTCTTC CASRRSVNNEQFF
TRBJ1-5 - - TRBV28 TGTGCCAGCAGTCCCACCCGGGGGGACAATCAGCCCCAGCATTTT CASSPTRGDNQPQHF
TRBJ2-5 - - TRBV14 TGTGCCAGCAGCCCGCCGGCCCTAGGAGAGACCCAGTACTTC CASSPPALGETQYF
TRBJ1-1 - - TRBV29-1 TGCAGCGCCCATGTGGGGGGGAACACTGAAGCTTTCTTT CSAHVGGNTEAFF
TRBJ1-1 - - TRBV7-9 TGTGCCAGCAGCTTTTGGACAGTCGCAAACACTGAAGCTTTCTTT CASSFWTVANTEAFF
TRBJ2-7 - - TRBV27 TGTGCCAGCAGTTTATCGCGCGGGGTAATCTACGAGCAGTACTTC CASSLSRGVIYEQYF
TRBJ2-2 - - TRBV5-1 TGCGCCAGCAGCTCTGACTTGGAACCAACCGGGGAGCTGTTTTTT CASSSDLEPTGELFF
TRBJ2-3 - - TRBV5-1 TGCGCCAGCAGCTTGGCCCCGGGGGACCTCACAGATACGCAGTATTTT CASSLAPGDLTDTQYF
TRBJ2-6 - - TRBV15 TGTGCCACCAGCAGAGGAGGTTACTCTGGGGCCAACGTCCTGACTTTC CATSRGGYSGANVLTF
TRBJ2-7 - few TRBV7-9 TGTGCCAGTGAAGGGCTCTCCTACGAGCAGTACTTC CASEGLSYEQYF
TRBJ1-2 TRBD1 few TRBV13 TGTGCCAGCAGCTTAAGGACAGGGGGCAACTATGGCTACACCTTC CASSLRTGGNYGYTF
TRBJ2-1 - - TRBV5-1 TGCGCCAGCAGCTCAGATACCGACGGTGAGCAGTTCTTC CASSSDTDGEQFF
TRBJ2-1 - - TRBV11-2 TGTGCCAGCAGCTTAGTGGTGCGCTCCTACAATGAGCAGTTCTTC CASSLVVRSYNEQFF
TRBJ2-3 TRBD1 few TRBV7-9 TGTGCCAGCAGACGGGACAGGGGGGGAGATACGCAGTATTTT CASRRDRGGDTQYF
TRBJ2-1 TRBD2 - TRBV15 TGTGCCACCAGCAGGCACCTAGCGGGAGGGCGAAACAATGAGCAGTTCTTC CATSRHLAGGRNNEQFF
TRBJ2-7 - - TRBV5-8 TGTGCCAGCAGCTGGTCCCTGGAGGAGCAGTACTTC CASSWSLEEQYF
TRBJ1-2 - - TRBV7-8 TGTGCCAGCAGCCTGAGCGGGGGAGGACGCAACTATGGCTACACCTTC CASSLSGGGRNYGYTF
TRBJ2-1 TRBD2 - TRBV7-2 TGTGCCAGCAGCCAGACCCCCGGGACTAGTCTTATAGATGAGCAGTTCTTC CASSQTPGTSLIDEQFF